Listed below are T cell receptor beta chains from one sample, sequenced in a study of blood T cell repertoires in COVID-19. The table came from immunoSEQ multiplex PCR; TCRdb's copy has only in-frame clones and leaves some out. Of fewer than 250,000 clones detected, 80% to 90% appear once; the ten largest clones hold approximately 4.2%. What was sequenced was PBMCs or T cells enriched from blood (not recorded which). The receptors originated from a middle-aged woman with acute COVID-19. Both conserved end residues are part of each CDR3. The D gene is left open where the match is weak. The size entry is marked missing in some rows and otherwise reads once, few, many or a size class.

clone_size	v_call	j_call	d_call	cdr3_aa	cdr3_nt
-	TRBV2	TRBJ2-1	TRBD2	CASSEKLADYNEQFF	TGTGCCAGCAGTGAAAAACTAGCGGACTACAATGAGCAGTTCTTC
-	TRBV19	TRBJ2-3	-	CASSIDLISDTQYF	TGTGCCAGTAGTATAGATCTAATTTCAGATACGCAGTATTTT
-	TRBV28	TRBJ1-2	-	CASLPGGGNYGYTF	TGTGCCAGCCTCCCGGGTGGGGGGAACTATGGCTACACCTTC
once	TRBV2	TRBJ1-2	-	CASSEALQGQGYGYTF	TGTGCCAGCAGTGAAGCGCTTCAAGGGCAGGGCTATGGCTACACCTTC
-	TRBV4-2	TRBJ1-2	-	CASSLEAPGKRGYTF	TGTGCCAGCAGCCTGGAGGCCCCGGGGAAACGGGGCTACACCTTC
-	TRBV27	TRBJ1-2	TRBD1	CASSRLTTRGLGGYTF	TGTGCCAGCAGCCGACTGACGACCAGGGGGCTGGGGGGCTACACCTTC
-	TRBV6-1	TRBJ1-2	-	CASSEQDYGYTF	TGTGCCAGCAGTGAACAGGATTATGGCTACACCTTC
-	TRBV14	TRBJ2-3	-	CASSLTLTTQYF	TGTGCCAGCAGCCTGACTCTGACTACGCAGTATTTT
-	TRBV5-6	TRBJ2-3	-	CASSPQGGGRADTQYF	TGTGCCAGCAGCCCGCAGGGGGGAGGAAGGGCAGATACGCAGTATTTT
-	TRBV6-1	TRBJ2-1	-	CASSEVTGSFYNEQFF	TGTGCCAGCAGTGAAGTAACAGGTTCCTTTTACAATGAGCAGTTCTTC
-	TRBV27	TRBJ1-5	-	CASSLVASNQPQHF	TGTGCCAGCAGTTTGGTAGCGAGCAATCAGCCCCAGCATTTT
-	TRBV27	TRBJ2-1	-	CASSLRPRDEQFF	TGTGCCAGCAGTTTAAGGCCGAGGGATGAGCAGTTCTTC
-	TRBV9	TRBJ1-3	-	CASSVAQGNTIYF	TGTGCCAGCAGCGTAGCACAGGGAAACACCATATATTTT
-	TRBV7-9	TRBJ1-3	-	CASSLAGHSGNTIYF	TGTGCCAGCAGCTTAGCGGGCCACTCTGGAAACACCATATATTTT
-	TRBV7-2	TRBJ1-4	TRBD1	CASSLGQGPVEKLFF	TGTGCCAGCAGCTTAGGACAGGGTCCCGTAGAAAAACTGTTTTTT
-	TRBV27	TRBJ2-5	TRBD1	CASSTGQLGETQYF	TGTGCCAGTTCTACGGGACAGCTCGGGGAGACCCAGTACTTC
-	TRBV6-5	TRBJ1-2	-	CASSYSRQGKGYGYTF	TGTGCCAGCAGTTACTCGAGGCAGGGGAAAGGCTATGGCTACACCTTC
-	TRBV3-1/TRBV3-2	TRBJ2-6	-	CASSQVLQLFGANVLTF	TGTGCCAGCAGCCAAGTCCTGCAACTATTTGGGGCCAACGTCCTGACTTTC
-	TRBV3-1/TRBV3-2	TRBJ2-1	-	CASSQEGGGRRYEQFF	TGTGCCAGCAGCCAAGAGGGTGGGGGGAGGAGGTATGAGCAGTTCTTC
-	TRBV5-6	TRBJ1-2	-	CASSPSTGGHYGYTF	TGTGCCAGCAGCCCAAGCACGGGGGGCCACTATGGCTACACCTTC
-	TRBV5-8	TRBJ1-5	-	CASSPDRFQPQHF	TGTGCCAGCAGCCCCGACAGGTTTCAGCCCCAGCATTTT
-	TRBV4-1	TRBJ1-1	TRBD1	CASSPIDRGPGRAFF	TGCGCCAGCAGCCCGATCGACAGGGGGCCTGGTCGCGCTTTCTTT
-	TRBV15	TRBJ2-7	TRBD1	CATSRSGTGPYEQYF	TGTGCCACCAGCAGGTCCGGGACAGGACCATACGAGCAGTACTTC
few	TRBV29-1	TRBJ2-7	TRBD2	CSVGLASYEQYF	TGCAGCGTCGGACTAGCGTCCTACGAGCAGTACTTC